One sample yielded the 23 T cell receptor beta chains listed below, sequenced in a study of blood T cell repertoires in COVID-19. This table comes from immunoSEQ multiplex PCR, and its TCRdb copy is limited to in-frame clones, with some not included. The sample consists of about 270,000 clones, approximately 86% of them appearing once. Specimen: PBMCs or T cells enriched from blood (not recorded which). The receptors originated from a woman aged 18-29 years who had recovered from COVID-19.

This sequence joins TRBV5-6 and TRBJ1-2, with D perhaps TRBD1 (6 bases). CDR3 length equals 14 residues. From germline, CDR1 is SGHDT and CDR2 YYEEEE. Trimming cost V 0 bases and J 8 bases, with 14 bases left between them. The CDR3 loop reads CASSLVQGRGGYTF. The CDR3 nucleotides read TGTGCCAGCAGCTTGGTACAGGGAAGAGGAGGCTACACCTTC.

This clone was seen just once. The chain links TRBV5-8 to TRBJ2-1; 10 bases match TRBD1. The CDR3 sequence is 16 residues long. Germline-derived CDR1 and CDR2 are SGHTS and YDEGEE. Germline trimming cut 0 bases from V and 6 bases from J; bases unmatched to any gene: 6. The CDR3 sequence is CASSLAVGTGVNEQFF. For the CDR3, the DNA is TGTGCCAGCAGCTTGGCCGTTGGGACAGGGGTCAATGAGCAGTTCTTC.

This clone was observed a single time. V is TRBV5-6 and J is TRBJ2-1; the match to TRBD2 covers 7 bases. Per germline, CDR1 SGHDT and CDR2 YYEEEE. The CDR3 has 15 amino acids. The V and J ends lost 3 bases and 5 bases, in that order; junction bases with no gene match: 8. CDR3 in DNA: TGTGCCAGCAGCTCGGGAGCGGGATTCCACAATGAGCAGTTCTTC. Its translation is CASSSGAGFHNEQFF.

This chain uses TRBV5-1 with TRBJ2-5, with D possibly being TRBD2 (6 bases). V lost 5 bases and J 4 bases, leaving 18 bases between the germline ends. The V gene's germline CDR1 is SGHRS and CDR2 YFSETQ. This CDR3 is 15 amino acids long. The CDR3 nucleotides read TGCGCCAGCAGTGGAGTTGGGGGGAATGGAGAGACCCAGTACTTC. Protein: CASSGVGGNGETQYF.

The table lists this clone with many counts. The chain uses TRBV7-9 and TRBJ2-2; TRBD1 matches at 9 bases. The CDR3 runs to 14 residues. The V segment lost 8 bases and the J segment 5 bases; nucleotides outside the gene matches: 6. Germline CDR1 SEHNR, CDR2 FQNEAQ (reference sequence). The CDR3 reads CASGRQGGTGELFF. In nucleotides, the CDR3 is TGTGCCAGCGGAAGACAGGGGGGAACCGGGGAGCTGTTTTTT.

This clone was counted a single time. This chain joins TRBV28 and TRBJ1-2; no definite D call. The CDR3 has 14 residues. V lost 6 bases, J lost 7 bases, and 18 bases lay in between. Germline V gene lookup returns CDR1 MDHEN and CDR2 SYDVKM. CDR3 DNA: TGTGCCAGCAGGGAAGCGGGCCAGCGGGGTGGCTACACCTTC. This encodes CASREAGQRGGYTF.

This clone appeared a single time. The V gene is TRBV6-5, the J gene TRBJ2-7, with D possibly TRBD1 on 6 matching bases. The germline V and J ends were trimmed by 6 bases and 2 bases, with 14 bases remaining between them. The germline CDR1 and CDR2 sequences are MNHEY and SVGAGI. This CDR3 region has 14 residues. The CDR3 protein is CASSGLQGPYEQYF. The CDR3 coding sequence is TGTGCCAGCAGCGGATTACAGGGTCCCTACGAGCAGTACTTC.

The V gene is TRBV5-4, the J gene TRBJ2-5, with a possible D match to TRBD1 (5 bases). The ends were cut back, 5 bases at V and 3 bases at J, with 17 bases in the middle. CDR3 length: 15 amino acids. Germline values: CDR1 SGHNT, CDR2 YYREEE (reference sequence). The CDR3 is CASSRVRAGEETQYF. The CDR3 DNA reads as TGTGCCAGCAGTCGCGTCAGGGCAGGCGAAGAGACCCAGTACTTC.

The rearrangement joins TRBV27 to TRBJ1-1; D might be TRBD1 (6 bases). Deletions cut 7 bases from V and 0 bases from J, with 18 bases between. Germline V lookup: CDR1 MNHEY, CDR2 SMNVEV (reference sequence). The CDR3 is 16 amino acids. The CDR3 sequence is CASIERGGGMNTEAFF. The CDR3 region has the DNA TGTGCCAGCATCGAGAGGGGGGGCGGAATGAACACTGAAGCTTTCTTT.

This chain uses TRBV7-8 with TRBJ1-2; a possible D gene is TRBD1 (6 bases). V dropped 5 bases and J dropped 8 bases, with 18 bases sitting between them. The CDR3 consists of 14 residues. Germline CDR1 is SGHVS and CDR2 is FQNEAQ. The CDR3 nucleotides read TGTGCCAGCAGCCCAGAGGGTAGGGGGAGCGGCTACACCTTC. Translated, it gives CASSPEGRGSGYTF.

This rearrangement joins TRBV6-5 to TRBJ2-1; TRBD2 agrees at 13 bases. Germline lookup yields CDR1 MNHEY and CDR2 SVGAGI. The V segment lost 4 bases and the J segment 9 bases; nucleotides outside the gene matches: 3. The CDR3 length is 14 residues. In DNA form, the CDR3 reads TGTGCCAGCAGTTGGACTAGCGGGGGTACTGAGCAGTTCTTC. Translating gives CASSWTSGGTEQFF.

The V call is TRBV6-5, the J call TRBJ2-2, with TRBD1 identical over 7 bases. The V gene end was trimmed by 4 bases and the J gene end by 5 bases; junction bases not matched to a gene: 1. Germline CDR1 is MNHEY and CDR2 is SVGAGI. This CDR3 contains 13 residues. Written as DNA, the CDR3 is TGTGCCAGCAGTTTGACAGGGACCGGGGAGCTGTTTTTT. It translates to CASSLTGTGELFF.

The genes are TRBV7-2 and TRBJ2-1, with 11 bases identical to TRBD2. The germline V gene has CDR1 SGHTA and CDR2 FQGNSA. J was trimmed by 12 bases and V by 2 bases; bases with no gene match: 6. This CDR3 has 14 residues. The CDR3: CASSLKLAGEWQFF. CDR3 DNA sequence: TGTGCCAGCAGCTTAAAACTAGCGGGGGAGTGGCAGTTCTTC.

The CDR3 reads CASSQDGPAGETGELFF. CDR3 DNA: TGCGCCAGCAGCCAAGACGGTCCGGCAGGGGAGACCGGGGAGCTGTTTTTT. The V and J genes are TRBV4-3 and TRBJ2-2; TRBD1 is a possible D gene (6 bases). The CDR3 has 17 amino acids. Germline values: CDR1 LGHNA, CDR2 YSLEER. The V end lost 0 bases, the J end lost 5 bases, and 16 bases lay between the germline ends.

The chain is built from TRBV19 and TRBJ2-5; TRBD2 matches 7 bases. The V and J ends lost 3 bases and 5 bases, in that order; junction bases with no gene match: 15. This CDR3 spans 17 amino acids. Germline values: CDR1 LNHDA, CDR2 SQIVND (reference sequence). CDR3: CASSILFSGLRGETQYF. For the CDR3, the DNA is TGTGCCAGTAGTATTCTCTTTAGCGGGCTACGCGGGGAGACCCAGTACTTC. Looking up the rest from reference TRBV19 and TRBJ2-5 gives the full variable domain: DGGITQSPKYLFRKEGQNVTLSCEQNLNHDAMYWYRQDPGQGLRLIYYSQIVNDFQKGDIAEGYSVSREKKESFPLTVTSAQKNPTAFYLCASSILFSGLRGETQYFGPGTRLLVL.

This clone showed up many times. The rearrangement links TRBV5-1 to TRBJ1-2, with TRBD1 as a possible D gene (5 bases). V was pared by 2 bases and J by 5 bases, with 16 bases between. Germline V lookup: CDR1 SGHRS, CDR2 YFSETQ. This CDR3 is built from 15 residues. The CDR3 loop reads CASSFEQGGRYGYTF. Here the CDR3 DNA reads TGCGCCAGCAGCTTCGAGCAGGGCGGAAGATATGGCTACACCTTC.

This clone was picked up one time. The chain has TRBV6-2 or TRBV6-3 and TRBJ1-2; possible D gene TRBD1, 6 bases. The CDR3 totals 14 residues. V shed 4 bases and J shed 7 bases, with 16 bases lying between them. Per germline, CDR1 MNHEY and CDR2 SVGEGT. This CDR3 is CASSLTGKETGYTF. CDR3 sequence (DNA): TGTGCCAGCAGTTTAACAGGGAAGGAGACTGGCTACACCTTC.

The gene calls are TRBV27 and TRBJ1-6, with a tentative D call TRBD1 (6 bases). Germline values: CDR1 MNHEY, CDR2 SMNVEV (reference sequence). CDR3 length equals 18 residues. Trimming cost V 5 bases and J 4 bases, with 21 bases left between them. The CDR3 region is CASSPRNTGRIYNSPLHF. CDR3 DNA sequence: TGTGCCAGCAGTCCGCGGAACACAGGGAGAATTTATAATTCACCCCTCCACTTT.

The CDR3 sequence is CASSFRTGAIYNEQFF. As DNA, the CDR3 is TGTGCCAGTAGCTTCCGGACAGGGGCTATCTACAATGAGCAGTTCTTC. The chain employs TRBV19 and TRBJ2-1; 9 nucleotides agree with TRBD1. CDR1 is LNHDA, CDR2 SQIVND, per germline (reference sequence). V lost 6 bases, J lost 3 bases, and 9 bases stayed unmatched. The CDR3 has 16 amino acids.

The V call is TRBV7-9, the J call TRBJ1-1, with D possibly being TRBD1 (6 bases). This CDR3 is built from 18 residues. The germline CDR1 and CDR2 sequences are SEHNR and FQNEAQ (reference sequence). Between the trimmed V and J ends, which lost 2 bases and 5 bases, there was a span of 24 bases. The CDR3 DNA reads TGTGCCAGCAGCTTACCCTTTGGCGGTGGGGGCCGGTGGACTGAAGCTTTCTTT. This gives the protein CASSLPFGGGGRWTEAFF.

This sequence joins TRBV19 and TRBJ1-6; tentative D call: TRBD1 (6 bases). The germline V gene encodes CDR1 LNHDA and CDR2 SQIVND (reference sequence). CDR3 length: 14 residues. V was clipped by 3 bases and J by 7 bases, with 10 bases between them. The CDR3 sequence is CASSMSQGNSPLHF. The CDR3 nucleotides read TGTGCCAGTAGTATGAGCCAGGGGAATTCACCCCTCCACTTT.

The chain joins TRBV6-1 to TRBJ1-2, with D unresolved. Trimming took off 2 bases at V and 0 bases at J, with 13 bases between the two ends. The CDR3 runs 16 residues. Germline CDR1 MNHNS, CDR2 SASEGT. The CDR3 bases are TGTGCCAGCAGTGAAAACGGATTACAGACTAACTATGGCTACACCTTC. This translates into CASSENGLQTNYGYTF.

The chain is built from TRBV7-8 and TRBJ1-2; D is unresolved. Germline V CDR1 and CDR2: SGHVS, FQNEAQ. The CDR3 consists of 15 residues. Trimming shortened V by 2 bases and J by 2 bases, and 12 bases separated the two germline ends. The CDR3 spells CASSLQMGSNYGYTF. The DNA for the CDR3 is TGTGCCAGCAGCTTACAAATGGGCTCGAACTATGGCTACACCTTC.